This TCR beta chain was identified in a study of long-term antiretroviral therapy in people with HIV. Study-wide points: Before ART, certain clones expanded, and these dominated the repertoire at all time points. Neither ART adherence, viral resistance nor therapy changes were documented. Spans of CDR3 length were tighter for HIV repertoires than for controls. Patients on ART gained diversity, which nonetheless stayed below transplant donor controls.

Version v3.0 of the immunoSEQ assay ran at survey level. Data came from immunoSEQ multiplex PCR; TCRdb stores just in-frame clones and leaves some out. The sample consists of about 34,000 clones, 79% of them appearing once. The CDR3 sequence is 13 residues long. Trimming stripped 4 bases from V and 4 bases from J, with 5 bases between. Looked up from germline, CDR1 is SGHVS and CDR2 is FQNEAQ. Turning to this clone: Its antigen is as yet unknown.

The TCR originated in a man between 18 and 35 years old with HIV. The V and J genes are TRBV7-8 and TRBJ1-6; D remains unclear. This specimen was unsorted PBMCs, taken 1.9 years after starting antiretroviral therapy. The CDR3 bases are TGTGCCAGCAGCTACCGATATAATTCACCCCTCCACTTT. This encodes CASSYRYNSPLHF.